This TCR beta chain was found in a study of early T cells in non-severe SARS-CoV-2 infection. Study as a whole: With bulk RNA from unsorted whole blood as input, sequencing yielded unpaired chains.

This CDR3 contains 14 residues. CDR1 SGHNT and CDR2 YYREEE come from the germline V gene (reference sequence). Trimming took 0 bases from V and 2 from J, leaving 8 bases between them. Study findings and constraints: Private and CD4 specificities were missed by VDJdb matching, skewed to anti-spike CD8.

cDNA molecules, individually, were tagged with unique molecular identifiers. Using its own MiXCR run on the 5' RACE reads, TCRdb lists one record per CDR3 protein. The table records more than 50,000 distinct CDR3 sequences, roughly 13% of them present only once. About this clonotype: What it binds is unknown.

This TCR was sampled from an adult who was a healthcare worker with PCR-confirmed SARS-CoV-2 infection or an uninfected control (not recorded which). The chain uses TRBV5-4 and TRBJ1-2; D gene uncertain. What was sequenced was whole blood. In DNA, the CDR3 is TGTGCCAGCAGCTTGGCACAGATGAACTATGGCTACACCTTC. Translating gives CASSLAQMNYGYTF.